What follows are 18 T cell receptor beta chains derived from one specimen sequenced in a study of blood T cell repertoires in COVID-19. TCRdb's table, derived via immunoSEQ multiplex PCR, lists solely in-frame clones and lacks some. The table has about 240,000 clones, roughly 79% seen once. The source material was peripheral blood. These TCRs come from a woman older than 75 with COVID-19, enrolled during active disease.

The rearrangement links TRBV19 to TRBJ2-3, with TRBD1 as a possible D gene (7 bases). The CDR3 is made up of 14 amino acids. Germline V lookup: CDR1 LNHDA, CDR2 SQIVND (reference sequence). Deletions cut 7 bases from V and 5 bases from J, with 16 bases between. CDR3 protein: CASTLAGGGDTQYF. The CDR3 region has the DNA TGTGCCAGTACCCTAGCAGGGGGAGGAGATACGCAGTATTTT.

The chain is built from TRBV5-1 and TRBJ1-4; 8 bases align to TRBD1. This CDR3 spans 16 amino acids. Germline values: CDR1 SGHRS, CDR2 YFSETQ. J was trimmed by 1 base and V by 4 bases; bases with no gene match: 6. The CDR3 coding sequence is TGCGCCAGCAGCCCAGGGGACAGGCGAACTAATGAAAAACTGTTTTTT. This encodes CASSPGDRRTNEKLFF. Supplemented by reference TRBV5-1 and TRBJ1-4, the full variable domain reads KAGVTQTPRYLIKTRGQQVTLSCSPISGHRSVSWYQQTPGQGLQFLFEYFSETQRNKGNFPGRFSGRQFSNSRSEMNVSTLELGDSALYLCASSPGDRRTNEKLFFGSGTQLSVL.

CDR3 protein: CASSLAGTARNTIYF. The CDR3, as DNA: TGTGCCAGCAGCTTAGCCGGGACAGCCCGAAACACCATATATTTT. V gene TRBV13 combines with J gene TRBJ1-3; TRBD1 matches 7 bases. The V gene's germline CDR1 is PRHDT and CDR2 FYEKMQ (reference sequence). V was clipped by 1 base and J by 5 bases; unmatched bases: 5. This CDR3 comprises 15 residues.

This clone was observed a handful of times. The chain combines TRBV28 with TRBJ1-2; maybe TRBD1 (6 bases). V lost 6 bases to trimming and J lost 4 bases, with 15 bases between them. CDR1 is MDHEN and CDR2 is SYDVKM in the germline V gene. CDR3 length: 14 amino acids. CDR3 sequence: CASRPPGQRYGYTF. In nucleotides, the CDR3 is TGTGCCAGCAGACCACCCGGACAGCGCTATGGCTACACCTTC.

The V call is TRBV9, the J call TRBJ2-1; D perhaps matches TRBD1 (5 bases). Germline V gives CDR1 SGDLS, CDR2 YYNGEE. The V gene lost 3 bases and the J gene lost 3 bases, with 10 bases spanning the gap. CDR3 size: 14 residues. The CDR3: CASSADDSYNEQFF. Here the CDR3 DNA reads TGTGCCAGCAGCGCTGACGACAGCTACAATGAGCAGTTCTTC.

The chain recombines TRBV5-1 with TRBJ1-5; 7 bases map to TRBD1. Trimming at V came to 0 bases and at J to 7 bases, leaving 7 bases not matched to a gene. Germline lookup yields CDR1 SGHRS and CDR2 YFSETQ. The CDR3 has 15 amino acids. This CDR3 is CASSLDTGAGQPQHF. The CDR3 coding sequence is TGCGCCAGCAGCTTGGATACAGGGGCTGGACAGCCCCAGCATTTT.

The chain carries TRBV5-8 and TRBJ2-3; D not certain. Germline assignment: CDR1 SGHTS and CDR2 YDEGEE. The V and J ends lost 2 bases and 6 bases respectively, with 10 bases between them. This CDR3 has 13 residues. CDR3 loop: CASSFRSGDTQYF. DNA for the CDR3: TGTGCCAGCAGCTTCCGCTCCGGGGATACGCAGTATTTT.

This chain uses TRBV24-1 with TRBJ2-1; 7 nucleotides agree with TRBD2. CDR3 length equals 17 residues. J was trimmed by 0 bases and V by 4 bases; bases with no gene match: 8. Germline CDR1 is KGHDR and CDR2 is SFDVKD. CDR3 nucleotide sequence: TGTGCCACCAGTGACCCTACCGGGGGGAACTCCTACAATGAGCAGTTCTTC. Its protein product is CATSDPTGGNSYNEQFF.

The V call is TRBV30, the J call TRBJ1-2; 7 bases agree with TRBD1. Germline assignment: CDR1 GTSNPN and CDR2 SVGIG (reference sequence). The V gene end was trimmed by 4 bases and the J gene end by 7 bases; junction bases not matched to a gene: 9. The CDR3 is 13 amino acids. Written as DNA, the CDR3 is TGTGCCTGGATTGGGAGACAGGGCTCTGGCTACACCTTC. The encoded protein is CAWIGRQGSGYTF.

The chain links TRBV7-3 to TRBJ2-3; 8 bases map to TRBD2. Germline assignment: CDR1 SGHTA and CDR2 FQGTGA. This CDR3 region has 19 residues. After removal of 4 bases from V and 1 base from J, the junction contained 16 bases not matched to a gene. The CDR3 reads CASSSSGSGGPLGTDTQYF. The CDR3 DNA sequence: TGTGCCAGCAGCTCCAGCGGCAGCGGGGGACCCCTTGGCACAGATACGCAGTATTTT.

The chain links TRBV10-3 to TRBJ2-1, with 8 bases lining up with TRBD2. This CDR3 spans 15 amino acids. The germline V gene has CDR1 ENHRY and CDR2 SYGVKD. V lost 2 bases to trimming and J lost 6 bases; unmatched junction nucleotides: 6. Written as DNA, the CDR3 is TGTGCCATCAGTGAGGGAGTTGCGGGGGGCAATGAGCAGTTCTTC. Residues: CAISEGVAGGNEQFF.

This clone was counted a few times. This chain connects TRBV6-2 or TRBV6-3 to TRBJ2-5; TRBD2 is a possible D gene (6 bases). CDR3 size: 15 residues. CDR1 MNHEY and CDR2 SVGEGT come from the germline V gene. V was clipped by 1 base and J by 2 bases, with 11 bases between them. The DNA for the CDR3 is TGTGCCAGCAGTTACTGGGGCGGGGTGCAAGAGACCCAGTACTTC. Protein product: CASSYWGGVQETQYF.

This chain connects TRBV5-1 to TRBJ2-2, with D maybe TRBD1 (6 bases). CDR3 length equals 16 residues. V lost 0 bases and J lost 6, with 15 bases in between. Germline CDR1 is SGHRS and CDR2 is YFSETQ. The CDR3 DNA sequence: TGCGCCAGCAGCTTGGGGCTCCGGGACACTGCCGGGGAGCTGTTTTTT. It translates to CASSLGLRDTAGELFF.

The chain joins TRBV4-2 to TRBJ1-1; D not resolved. CDR3 length: 17 amino acids. V lost 0 bases, J lost 0 bases, and 14 bases lay in between. Looked up from germline, CDR1 is LGHNA and CDR2 is YNFKEQ. CDR3 in DNA: TGTGCCAGCAGCCAAGAATTTCTGCCAGTTATGAACACTGAAGCTTTCTTT. This encodes CASSQEFLPVMNTEAFF.

V usage is TRBV4-3 and J usage is TRBJ1-1, with a weak D call TRBD1 (5 bases). Germline CDR1 is LGHNA and CDR2 is YSLEER. V shed 1 base and J shed 1 base, with 7 bases lying between them. The CDR3 runs to 14 residues. This chain's CDR3 is CASSQGQKNTEAFF. The CDR3 DNA is TGCGCCAGCAGCCAAGGACAGAAGAACACTGAAGCTTTCTTT.

This rearrangement joins TRBV18 to TRBJ1-1; the D is unclear. The germline V and J ends were trimmed by 0 bases and 2 bases, with 7 bases remaining between them. The CDR3 runs to 14 residues. Germline V gives CDR1 KGHSH, CDR2 LQKENI. The CDR3 sequence is CASSPPNRNTEAFF. CDR3 DNA: TGTGCCAGCTCACCACCCAACAGAAACACTGAAGCTTTCTTT.

Only a few counts were recorded for this clone. For the CDR3, the DNA is TGTGCCACCAGTGATTCTTCCTATTTTATGAATCAGCCCCAGCATTTT. Protein: CATSDSSYFMNQPQHF. The chain employs TRBV24-1 and TRBJ1-5, with D hard to call. V lost 2 bases, J lost 4 bases, and 14 bases lay in between. The germline gives CDR1 KGHDR, CDR2 SFDVKD. This CDR3 is 16 amino acids long.

This rearrangement joins TRBV6-5 to TRBJ1-1, with D hard to call. Germline CDR1 MNHEY, CDR2 SVGAGI. The CDR3 sequence is 15 residues long. The V gene lost 6 bases and the J gene lost 0 bases, with 14 bases spanning the gap. CDR3 DNA sequence: TGTGCCAGCAGCCGTCGACAAAACCTGAACACTGAAGCTTTCTTT. Amino acid sequence: CASSRRQNLNTEAFF.